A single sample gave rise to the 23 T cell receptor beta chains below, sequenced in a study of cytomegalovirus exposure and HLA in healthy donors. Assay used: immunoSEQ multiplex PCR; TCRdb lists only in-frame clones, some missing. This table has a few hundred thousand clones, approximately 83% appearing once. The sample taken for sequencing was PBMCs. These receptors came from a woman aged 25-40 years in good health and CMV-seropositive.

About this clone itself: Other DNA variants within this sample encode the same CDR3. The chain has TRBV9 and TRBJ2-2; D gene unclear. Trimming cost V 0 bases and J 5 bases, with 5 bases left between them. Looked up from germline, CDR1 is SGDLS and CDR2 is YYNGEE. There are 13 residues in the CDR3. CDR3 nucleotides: TGTGCCAGCAGCGTAGGAAGGACCGGGGAGCTGTTTTTT. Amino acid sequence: CASSVGRTGELFF.

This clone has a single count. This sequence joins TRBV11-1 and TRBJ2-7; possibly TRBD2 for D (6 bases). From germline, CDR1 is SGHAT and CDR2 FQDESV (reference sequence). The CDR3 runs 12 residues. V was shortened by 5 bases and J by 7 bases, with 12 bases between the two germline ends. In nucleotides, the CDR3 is TGTGCCAGCAGCGTTTACGGGAGTGAGCAGTACTTC. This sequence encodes CASSVYGSEQYF.

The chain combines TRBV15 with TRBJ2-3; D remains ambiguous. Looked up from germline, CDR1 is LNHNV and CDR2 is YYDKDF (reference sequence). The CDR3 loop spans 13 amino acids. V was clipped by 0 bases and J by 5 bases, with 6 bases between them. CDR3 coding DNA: TGTGCCACCAGCAGAGATTTGGTAGATACGCAGTATTTT. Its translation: CATSRDLVDTQYF.

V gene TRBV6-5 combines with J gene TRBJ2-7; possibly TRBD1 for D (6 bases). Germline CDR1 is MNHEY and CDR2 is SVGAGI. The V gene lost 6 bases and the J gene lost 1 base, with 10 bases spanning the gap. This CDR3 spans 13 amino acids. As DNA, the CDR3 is TGTGCCAGCAGCAAGGACAGATCCTACGAGCAGTACTTC. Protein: CASSKDRSYEQYF.

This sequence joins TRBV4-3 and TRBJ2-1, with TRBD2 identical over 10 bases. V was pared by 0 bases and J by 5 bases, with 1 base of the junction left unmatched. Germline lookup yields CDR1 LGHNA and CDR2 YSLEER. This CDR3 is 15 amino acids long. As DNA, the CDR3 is TGCGCCAGCAGCCAAGATAGCGGGGGGCACAATGAGCAGTTCTTC. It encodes CASSQDSGGHNEQFF.

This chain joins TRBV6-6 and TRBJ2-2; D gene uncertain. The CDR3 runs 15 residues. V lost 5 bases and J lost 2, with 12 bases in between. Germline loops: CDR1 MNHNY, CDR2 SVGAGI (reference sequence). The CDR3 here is CASSPSRINTGELFF. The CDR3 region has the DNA TGTGCCAGCAGTCCGTCGCGGATTAACACCGGGGAGCTGTTTTTT.

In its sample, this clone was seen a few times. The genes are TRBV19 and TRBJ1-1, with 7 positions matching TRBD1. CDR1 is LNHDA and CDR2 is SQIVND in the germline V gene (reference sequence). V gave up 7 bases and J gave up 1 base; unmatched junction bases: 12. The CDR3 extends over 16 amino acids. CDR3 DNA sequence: TGTGCCAGTAAACCAGGGGGTTACCAGGGGAACACTGAAGCTTTCTTT. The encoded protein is CASKPGGYQGNTEAFF.

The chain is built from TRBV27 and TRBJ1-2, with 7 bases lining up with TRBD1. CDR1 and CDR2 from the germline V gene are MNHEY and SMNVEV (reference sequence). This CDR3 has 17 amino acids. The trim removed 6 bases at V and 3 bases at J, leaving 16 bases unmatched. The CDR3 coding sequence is TGTGCCAGCAGCCTACGTGCTCCTCTAGACAGGGACTATGGCTACACCTTC. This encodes CASSLRAPLDRDYGYTF.

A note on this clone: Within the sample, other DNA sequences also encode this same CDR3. This CDR3 reads CASSVGGGSGNTIYF. The CDR3 DNA sequence: TGTGCCAGCAGCGTAGGGGGAGGTTCAGGAAACACCATATATTTT. V and J are TRBV9 and TRBJ1-3; D uncertain. Between the trimmed V and J ends, which lost 0 bases and 4 bases, there was a span of 11 bases. The germline V gene encodes CDR1 SGDLS and CDR2 YYNGEE. The CDR3 totals 15 residues.

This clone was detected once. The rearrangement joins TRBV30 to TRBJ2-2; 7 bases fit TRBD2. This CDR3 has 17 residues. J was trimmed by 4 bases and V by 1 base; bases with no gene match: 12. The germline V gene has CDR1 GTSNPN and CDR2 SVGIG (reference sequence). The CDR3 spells CAWSARRAGLGTGELFF. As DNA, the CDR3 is TGTGCCTGGAGTGCAAGACGAGCGGGACTGGGCACCGGGGAGCTGTTTTTT.

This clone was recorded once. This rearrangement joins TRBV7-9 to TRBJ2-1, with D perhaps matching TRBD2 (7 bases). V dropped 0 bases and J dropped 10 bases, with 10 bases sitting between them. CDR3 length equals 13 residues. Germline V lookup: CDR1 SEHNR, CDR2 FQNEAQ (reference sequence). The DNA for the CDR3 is TGTGCCAGCAGCTTAGCTTCGGGGGGCGAGCAGTTCTTC. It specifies CASSLASGGEQFF.

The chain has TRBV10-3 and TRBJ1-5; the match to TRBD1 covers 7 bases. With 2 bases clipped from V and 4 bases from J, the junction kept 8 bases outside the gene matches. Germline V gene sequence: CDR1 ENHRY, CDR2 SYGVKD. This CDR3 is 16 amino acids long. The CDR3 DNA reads TGTGCCATCAGTGAGCGTGCCGGGACAGATAATCAGCCCCAGCATTTT. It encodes CAISERAGTDNQPQHF.

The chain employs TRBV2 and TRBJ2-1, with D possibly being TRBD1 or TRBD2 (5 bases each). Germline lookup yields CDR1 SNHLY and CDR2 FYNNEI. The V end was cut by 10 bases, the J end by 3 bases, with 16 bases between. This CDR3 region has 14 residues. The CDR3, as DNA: TGTGCCACCAAGGGACCGGAAATCTACAATGAGCAGTTCTTC. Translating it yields CATKGPEIYNEQFF.

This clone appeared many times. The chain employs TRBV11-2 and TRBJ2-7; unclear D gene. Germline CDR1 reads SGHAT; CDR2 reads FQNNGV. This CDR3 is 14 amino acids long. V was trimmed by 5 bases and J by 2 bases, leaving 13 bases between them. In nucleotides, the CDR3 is TGTGCCAGCAGCACCACGACAACCCCCTACGAGCAGTACTTC. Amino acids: CASSTTTTPYEQYF.

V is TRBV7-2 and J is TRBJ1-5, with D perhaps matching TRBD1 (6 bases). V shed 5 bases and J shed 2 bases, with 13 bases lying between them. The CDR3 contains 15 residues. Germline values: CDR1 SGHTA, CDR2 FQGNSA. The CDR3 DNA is TGTGCCAGCAGCATGGGGGGCGTTGGCAATCAGCCCCAGCATTTT. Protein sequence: CASSMGGVGNQPQHF.

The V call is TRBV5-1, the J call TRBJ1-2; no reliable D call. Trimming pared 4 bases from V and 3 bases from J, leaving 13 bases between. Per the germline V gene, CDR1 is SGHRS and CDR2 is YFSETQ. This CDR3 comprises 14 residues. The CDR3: CASSPGLIYYGYTF. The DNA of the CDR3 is TGCGCCAGCAGCCCAGGACTGATTTACTATGGCTACACCTTC.

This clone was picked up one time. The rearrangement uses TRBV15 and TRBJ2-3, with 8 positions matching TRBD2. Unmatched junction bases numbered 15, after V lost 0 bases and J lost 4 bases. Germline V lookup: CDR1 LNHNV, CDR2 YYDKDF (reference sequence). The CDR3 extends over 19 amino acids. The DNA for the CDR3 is TGTGCCACCAGCAGAGATTCTCTACATAGCGGGACGGGGGCAGATACGCAGTATTTT. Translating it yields CATSRDSLHSGTGADTQYF.

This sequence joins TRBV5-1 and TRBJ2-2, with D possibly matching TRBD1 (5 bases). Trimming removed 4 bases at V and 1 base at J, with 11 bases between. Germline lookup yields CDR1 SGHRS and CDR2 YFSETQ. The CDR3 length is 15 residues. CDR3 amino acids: CASSPRTLNTGELFF. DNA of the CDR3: TGCGCCAGCAGCCCTAGGACACTGAACACCGGGGAGCTGTTTTTT.

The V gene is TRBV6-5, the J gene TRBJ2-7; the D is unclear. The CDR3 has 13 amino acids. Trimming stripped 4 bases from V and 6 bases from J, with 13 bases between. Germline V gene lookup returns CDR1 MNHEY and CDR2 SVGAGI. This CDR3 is CASSSRPGFEQYF. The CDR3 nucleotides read TGTGCCAGCAGTTCCCGACCGGGCTTCGAGCAGTACTTC.

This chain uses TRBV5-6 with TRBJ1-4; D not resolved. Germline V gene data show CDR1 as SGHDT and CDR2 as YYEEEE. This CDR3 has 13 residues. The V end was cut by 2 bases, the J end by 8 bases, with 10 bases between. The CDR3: CASSFQVGEKLFF. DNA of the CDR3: TGTGCCAGCAGCTTTCAGGTCGGGGAAAAACTGTTTTTT.

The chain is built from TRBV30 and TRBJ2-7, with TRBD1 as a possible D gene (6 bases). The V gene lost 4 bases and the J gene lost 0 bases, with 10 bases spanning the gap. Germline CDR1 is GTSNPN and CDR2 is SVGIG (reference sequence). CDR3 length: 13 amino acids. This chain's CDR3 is CAWTKGHSYEQYF. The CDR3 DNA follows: TGTGCCTGGACTAAGGGACACTCCTACGAGCAGTACTTC. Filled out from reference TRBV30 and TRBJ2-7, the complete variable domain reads SQTIHQWPATLVQPVGSPLSLECTVEGTSNPNLYWYRQAAGRGLQLLFYSVGIGQISSEVPQNLSASRPQDRQFILSSKKLLLSDSGFYLCAWTKGHSYEQYFGPGTRLTVT.

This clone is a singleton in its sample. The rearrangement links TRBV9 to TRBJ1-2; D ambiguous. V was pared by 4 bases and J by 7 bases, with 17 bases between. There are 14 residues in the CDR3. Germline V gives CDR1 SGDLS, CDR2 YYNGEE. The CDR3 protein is CASSTRAEGTGYTF. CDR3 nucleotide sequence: TGTGCCAGCAGCACAAGAGCGGAGGGAACTGGCTACACCTTC.

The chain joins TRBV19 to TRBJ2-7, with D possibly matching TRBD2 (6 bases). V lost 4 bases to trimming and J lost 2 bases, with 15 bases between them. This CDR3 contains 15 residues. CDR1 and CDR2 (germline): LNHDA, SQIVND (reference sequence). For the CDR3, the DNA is TGTGCCAGTAGTACCCGCCCTGGGGGGACCTACGAGCAGTACTTC. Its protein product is CASSTRPGGTYEQYF.